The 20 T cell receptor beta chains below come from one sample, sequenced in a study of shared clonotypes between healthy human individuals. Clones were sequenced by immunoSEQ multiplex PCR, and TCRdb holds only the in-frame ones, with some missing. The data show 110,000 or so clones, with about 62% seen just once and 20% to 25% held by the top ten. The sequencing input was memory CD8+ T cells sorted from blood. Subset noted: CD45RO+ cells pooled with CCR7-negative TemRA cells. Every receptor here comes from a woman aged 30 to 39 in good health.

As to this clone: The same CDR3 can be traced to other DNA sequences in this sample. CDR3 residues: CASSPGTDTQYF. DNA for the CDR3: TGTGCCAGCAGCCCCGGGACAGATACGCAGTATTTT. The chain joins TRBV7-9 to TRBJ2-3; unclear D gene. The V and J ends lost 5 bases and 3 bases respectively, with 6 bases between them. Germline CDR1 SEHNR, CDR2 FQNEAQ (reference sequence). The CDR3 extends over 12 amino acids.

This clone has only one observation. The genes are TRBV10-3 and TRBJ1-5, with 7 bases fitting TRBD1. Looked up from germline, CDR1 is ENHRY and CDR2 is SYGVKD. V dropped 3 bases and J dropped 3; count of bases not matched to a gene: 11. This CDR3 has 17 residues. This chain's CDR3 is CAISESDRALINQPQHF. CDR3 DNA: TGTGCCATCAGTGAATCTGACAGGGCATTGATCAATCAGCCCCAGCATTTT.

The DNA of the CDR3 is TGTGCCAGCAGCGCCGCAAGGCAGCGCACCGGGGAGCTGTTTTTT. Encoded protein: CASSAARQRTGELFF. The J gene is TRBJ2-2, the V gene TRBV9, with no clear D. V dropped 3 bases and J dropped 4 bases, with 13 bases sitting between them. Germline CDR1 reads SGDLS; CDR2 reads YYNGEE. The CDR3 totals 15 residues.

CDR3 sequence (DNA): TGTGCCAGCAGGGACAGCCTACTCGAGCAGTACTTC. This translates into CASRDSLLEQYF. This chain joins TRBV6-1 and TRBJ2-7; D might be TRBD1 (6 bases). V was pared by 6 bases and J by 6 bases, with 12 bases between. This CDR3 is 12 amino acids long. Germline CDR1 and CDR2: MNHNS and SASEGT.

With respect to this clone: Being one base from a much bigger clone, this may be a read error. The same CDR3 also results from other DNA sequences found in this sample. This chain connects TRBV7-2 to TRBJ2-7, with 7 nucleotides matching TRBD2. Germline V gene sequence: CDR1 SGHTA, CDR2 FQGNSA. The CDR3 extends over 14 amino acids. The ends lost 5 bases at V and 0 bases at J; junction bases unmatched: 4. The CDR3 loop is CASSLQRDSYEQYF. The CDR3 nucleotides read TGTGCCAGCAGCCTACAGCGGGACTCCTACGAGCAGTACTTC.

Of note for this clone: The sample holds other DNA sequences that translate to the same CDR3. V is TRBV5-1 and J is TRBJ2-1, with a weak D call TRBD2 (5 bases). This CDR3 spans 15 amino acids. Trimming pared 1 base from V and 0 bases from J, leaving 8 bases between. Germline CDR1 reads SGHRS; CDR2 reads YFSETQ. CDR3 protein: CASSLSSGSYNEQFF. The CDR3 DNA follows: TGCGCCAGCAGCTTGAGCAGCGGCTCCTACAATGAGCAGTTCTTC.

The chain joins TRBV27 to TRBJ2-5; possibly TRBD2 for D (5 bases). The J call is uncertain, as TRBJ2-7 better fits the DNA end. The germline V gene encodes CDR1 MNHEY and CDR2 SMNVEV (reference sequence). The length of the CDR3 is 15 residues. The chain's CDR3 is CASSPGIPDPAEQYF. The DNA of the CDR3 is TGTGCCAGCAGTCCGGGAATTCCGGACCCGGCCGAGCAGTACTTC.

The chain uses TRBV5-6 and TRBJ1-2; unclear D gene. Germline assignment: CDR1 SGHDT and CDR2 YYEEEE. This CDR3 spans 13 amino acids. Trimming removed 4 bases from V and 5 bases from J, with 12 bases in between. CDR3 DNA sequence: TGTGCCAGCAGCGGCGACGAAGGATATGGCTACACCTTC. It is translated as CASSGDEGYGYTF.

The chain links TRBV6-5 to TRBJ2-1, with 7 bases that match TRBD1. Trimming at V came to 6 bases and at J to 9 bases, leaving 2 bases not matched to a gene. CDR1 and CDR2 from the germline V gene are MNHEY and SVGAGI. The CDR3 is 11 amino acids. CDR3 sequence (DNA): TGTGCCAGCAGCCGACAGGGTGAGCAGTTCTTC. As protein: CASSRQGEQFF.

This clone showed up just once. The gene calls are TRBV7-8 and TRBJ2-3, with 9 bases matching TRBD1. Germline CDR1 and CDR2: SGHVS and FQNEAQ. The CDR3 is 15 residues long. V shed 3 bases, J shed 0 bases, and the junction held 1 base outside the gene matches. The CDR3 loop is CASSLTGGSTDTQYF. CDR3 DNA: TGTGCCAGCAGCTTGACAGGGGGGAGCACAGATACGCAGTATTTT. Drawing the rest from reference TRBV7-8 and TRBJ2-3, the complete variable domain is GAGVSQSPRYKVAKRGQDVALRCDPISGHVSLFWYQQALGQGPEFLTYFQNEAQLDKSGLPSDRFFAERPEGSVSTLKIQRTQQEDSAVYLCASSLTGGSTDTQYFGPGTRLTVL.

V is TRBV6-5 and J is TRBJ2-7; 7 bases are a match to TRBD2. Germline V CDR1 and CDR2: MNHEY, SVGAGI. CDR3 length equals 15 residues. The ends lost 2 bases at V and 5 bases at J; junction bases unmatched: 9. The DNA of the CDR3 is TGTGCCAGCAGTTACGGGGAGGGTAACTACAACGAGCAGTACTTC. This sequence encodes CASSYGEGNYNEQYF.

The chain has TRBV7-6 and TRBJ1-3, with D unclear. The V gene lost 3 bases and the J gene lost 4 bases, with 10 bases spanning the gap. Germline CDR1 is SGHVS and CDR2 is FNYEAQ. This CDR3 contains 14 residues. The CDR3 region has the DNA TGTGCCAGCAGCTTTGAGGGATCCGGAAACACCATATATTTT. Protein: CASSFEGSGNTIYF.

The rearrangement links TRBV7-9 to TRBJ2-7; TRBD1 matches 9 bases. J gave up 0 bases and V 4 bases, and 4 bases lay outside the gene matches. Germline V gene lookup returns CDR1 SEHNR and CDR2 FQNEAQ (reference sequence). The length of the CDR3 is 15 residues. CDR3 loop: CASSSWGQGSYEQYF. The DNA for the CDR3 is TGTGCCAGCAGCTCGTGGGGACAGGGCTCCTACGAGCAGTACTTC.

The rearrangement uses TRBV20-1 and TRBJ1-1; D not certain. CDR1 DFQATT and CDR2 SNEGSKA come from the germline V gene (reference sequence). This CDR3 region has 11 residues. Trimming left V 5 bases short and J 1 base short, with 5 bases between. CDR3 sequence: CSAVRNTEAFF. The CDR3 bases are TGCAGTGCTGTCAGGAACACTGAAGCTTTCTTT.

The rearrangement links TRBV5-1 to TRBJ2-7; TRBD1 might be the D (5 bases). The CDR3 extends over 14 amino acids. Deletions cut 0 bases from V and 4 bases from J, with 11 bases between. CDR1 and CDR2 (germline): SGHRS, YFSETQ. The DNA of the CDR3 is TGCGCCAGCAGCTTGGAAGGGCAGGGATACGAGCAGTACTTC. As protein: CASSLEGQGYEQYF.

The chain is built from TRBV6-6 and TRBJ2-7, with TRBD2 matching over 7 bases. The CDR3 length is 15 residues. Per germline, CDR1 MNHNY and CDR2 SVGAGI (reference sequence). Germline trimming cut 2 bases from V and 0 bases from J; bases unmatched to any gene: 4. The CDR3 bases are TGTGCCAGCAGTTACGGGCGGGAGAGCTCCTACGAGCAGTACTTC. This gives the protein CASSYGRESSYEQYF.

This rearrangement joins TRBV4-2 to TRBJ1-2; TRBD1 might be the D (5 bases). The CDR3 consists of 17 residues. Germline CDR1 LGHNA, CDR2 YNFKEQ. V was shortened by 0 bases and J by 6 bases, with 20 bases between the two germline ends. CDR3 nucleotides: TGTGCCAGCAGCCAAGAAGGAGTCCGGGACGGAATTCATGGCTACACCTTC. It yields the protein CASSQEGVRDGIHGYTF.

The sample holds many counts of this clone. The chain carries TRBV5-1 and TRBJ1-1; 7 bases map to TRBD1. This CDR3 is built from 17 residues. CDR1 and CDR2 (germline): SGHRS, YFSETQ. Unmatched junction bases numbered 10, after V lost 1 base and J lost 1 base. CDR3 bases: TGCGCCAGCAGCTTGTCATCACCGGGACAGACGAACACTGAAGCTTTCTTT. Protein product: CASSLSSPGQTNTEAFF.

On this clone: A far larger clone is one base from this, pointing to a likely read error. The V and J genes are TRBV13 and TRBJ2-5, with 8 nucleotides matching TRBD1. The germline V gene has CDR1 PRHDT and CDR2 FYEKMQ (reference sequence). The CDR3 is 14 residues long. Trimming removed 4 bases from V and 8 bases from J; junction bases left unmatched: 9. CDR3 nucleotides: TGTGCCAGCAGCTGGAGGGGACAGGAGGCCACCCAGTACTTC. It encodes CASSWRGQEATQYF.

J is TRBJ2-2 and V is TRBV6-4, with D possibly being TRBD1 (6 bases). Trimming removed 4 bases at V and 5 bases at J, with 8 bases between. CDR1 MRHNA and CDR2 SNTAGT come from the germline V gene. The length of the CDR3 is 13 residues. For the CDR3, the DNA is TGTGCCAGCAGTGGGACAGAGACCGGGGAGCTGTTTTTT. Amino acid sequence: CASSGTETGELFF.